This TCR beta chain derives from a study of post-analysis software for immune sequencing data. Study information: Included among the disease courses, which were recorded for the cohort, were relapsing-remitting, secondary progressive and progressive-relapsing multiple sclerosis.

Overall study results and limits: Among multiple sclerosis patients, normalized Chao1 diversity was significantly below that of controls. Those samples that were prepared in the same batch co-clustered strongly by F measure. Relative to controls, patients had a few TRBV segments at higher frequency, with TRBV5-6, TRBV5-1 and TRBV20-1 among these.

Looked up from germline, CDR1 is MNHNS and CDR2 is SASEGT. The CDR3 totals 13 residues. V lost 7 bases and J 4 bases, leaving 11 bases between the germline ends. cDNA libraries for TCR beta contained unique molecular identifiers. There were 1 to 10 million T cells, and approximately 500,000 cDNA molecules came from them. TCRdb ran MiXCR on the PCR reads and lists one entry per CDR3 protein. The sample includes hundreds of thousands of distinct CDR3 sequences, 25% to 30% of them seen just once. This clonotype was seen a few times. Antigen: not known. The source material was blood. The rearrangement uses TRBV6-1 and TRBJ1-5, with TRBD1 as a possible D gene (5 bases). This sequence originates from a girl aged 10-17 years with multiple sclerosis. Written as DNA, the CDR3 is TGTGCCAGCAATTCCGGGGGTAATCAGCCCCAGCATTTT. Translation: CASNSGGNQPQHF.